This T cell receptor beta chain is from a study of blood T cells in healthy people across ages. As concerns this clonotype: What it binds is unknown.

Study-level results: The fall in TCR beta diversity per million T cells was roughly linear with age.

Germline V CDR1 and CDR2: SGDLS, YYNGEE. The CDR3 length is 15 residues. V lost 3 bases, J lost 10 bases, and 17 bases lay in between. A second PCR, run for 7 to 11 cycles, used a sample-barcoded 5' primer plus a J-beta primer mix. MiXCR, applied by TCRdb to the 5' RACE reads, yields one record per CDR3 protein. The sample contains more than 700,000 distinct CDR3 sequences, roughly 50% of which appear only once. Sequenced material: blood. The rearrangement links TRBV9 to TRBJ1-6, with D possibly TRBD1 on 6 matching bases. This receptor was obtained from a man older than 75 in good health. Written as DNA, the CDR3 is TGTGCCAGCAGCGCGAGGGACAATCCCGGATCACCCCTCCACTTT. It specifies CASSARDNPGSPLHF.